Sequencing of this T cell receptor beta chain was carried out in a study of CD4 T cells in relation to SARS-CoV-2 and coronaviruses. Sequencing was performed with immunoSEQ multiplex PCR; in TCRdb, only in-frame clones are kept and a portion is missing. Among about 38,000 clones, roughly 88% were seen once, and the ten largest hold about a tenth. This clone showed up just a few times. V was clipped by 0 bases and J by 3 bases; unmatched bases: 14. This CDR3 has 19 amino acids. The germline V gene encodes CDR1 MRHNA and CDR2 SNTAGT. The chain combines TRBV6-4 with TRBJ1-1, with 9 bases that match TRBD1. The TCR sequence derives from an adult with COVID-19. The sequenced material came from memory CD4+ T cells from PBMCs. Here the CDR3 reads CASSDSIYRGLSRDTEAFF. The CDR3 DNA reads TGTGCCAGCAGTGACTCGATATACAGGGGGCTGAGTCGGGACACTGAAGCTTTCTTT.